The sequence of this T cell receptor beta chain was determined in a study of technical replicates of blood from a handful of donors. This CDR3 comprises 16 residues. Unmatched junction bases numbered 10, after V lost 2 bases and J lost 7 bases. Germline lookup yields CDR1 MNHEY and CDR2 SMNVEV (reference sequence). Assay used: immunoSEQ multiplex PCR; TCRdb lists only in-frame clones, some missing. The sample lists fewer than 85,000 clones, under 95% occurring once. Sequencing was performed on T cells isolated from PBMCs. The chain carries TRBV27 and TRBJ2-1; TRBD2 matches at 8 bases. This receptor was taken from a human donor in good health. CDR3 nucleotides: TGTGCCAGCAGTTTAATAGCGGGATATAGCGCGAATGAGCAGTTCTTC. This gives the protein CASSLIAGYSANEQFF.